The 31 T cell receptor beta chains given below trace back to one sample, sequenced in a study of T cell responses to AZD1222 COVID-19 vaccine. The table came from immunoSEQ multiplex PCR; TCRdb's copy has only in-frame clones and leaves some out. The sample lists more than 85,000 clones, approximately 81% seen once, with 17% in the top ten. Sequencing was performed on peripheral blood, taken on day 0 of AZD1222 vaccination. These receptors originate from an adult in good health.

The J gene is TRBJ2-3, the V gene TRBV24-1, with TRBD1 matching 8 bases. CDR3 size: 17 residues. The V gene's germline CDR1 is KGHDR and CDR2 SFDVKD. The J segment lost 0 bases and the V segment lost 3 bases, leaving 7 bases of the junction unmatched. CDR3 DNA sequence: TGTGCCACCAGTGATCCTGACAGGGGCGCTAGCACAGATACGCAGTATTTT. Amino acids: CATSDPDRGASTDTQYF.

The chain is built from TRBV20-1 and TRBJ1-1; possible D gene TRBD1, 5 bases. Trimming pared 3 bases from V and 7 bases from J, leaving 15 bases between. Germline loops: CDR1 DFQATT, CDR2 SNEGSKA (reference sequence). This CDR3 is 13 amino acids long. The CDR3 protein is CSASSGDGSEAFF. CDR3 bases: TGCAGTGCTAGTAGCGGGGACGGGAGTGAAGCTTTCTTT.

The J gene is TRBJ2-3, the V gene TRBV4-3; the D gene is possibly TRBD1 (6 bases). Trimming shortened V by 3 bases and J by 1 base, and 14 bases separated the two germline ends. Germline V gene sequence: CDR1 LGHNA, CDR2 YSLEER. The CDR3 runs 16 residues. The CDR3 reads CASSHLKRQGTDTQYF. CDR3 nucleotides: TGCGCCAGCAGCCATCTGAAGAGACAGGGCACAGATACGCAGTATTTT.

The rearrangement joins TRBV4-3 to TRBJ2-1; 9 bases line up with TRBD2. The CDR3 is 17 residues long. Germline V gene sequence: CDR1 LGHNA, CDR2 YSLEER. V lost 5 bases and J lost 0; bases outside the gene matches: 8. The CDR3: CASSYGTSTSSYNEQFF. CDR3 in DNA: TGCGCCAGCAGCTACGGGACTAGCACGAGCTCCTACAATGAGCAGTTCTTC.

The chain joins TRBV5-8 to TRBJ1-5; no reliable D call. Trimming took 0 bases from V and 0 from J, leaving 10 bases between them. From germline, CDR1 is SGHTS and CDR2 YDEGEE. The CDR3 extends over 16 amino acids. The CDR3 sequence: CASSLEASLSNQPQHF. In DNA form, the CDR3 reads TGTGCCAGCAGCTTGGAGGCATCCCTTAGCAATCAGCCCCAGCATTTT.

This clone was counted only a few times. The chain combines TRBV10-2 with TRBJ1-5; a weak D match, TRBD1 (6 bases). The CDR3 sequence is 15 residues long. CDR1 and CDR2 from the germline V gene are WSHSY and SAAADI. The V end was cut by 3 bases, the J end by 4 bases, with 13 bases between. The CDR3 region is CASSDTQGRNQPQHF. CDR3 nucleotide sequence: TGCGCCAGCAGTGACACCCAGGGGAGGAATCAGCCCCAGCATTTT.

This clone was observed once. The V gene is TRBV6-5, the J gene TRBJ2-7; no firm D call. In germline, CDR1 is MNHEY, CDR2 SVGAGI. V lost 0 bases and J 0 bases, leaving 6 bases between the germline ends. The CDR3 is made up of 14 amino acids. CDR3 region: CASSYSRSSYEQYF. Here the CDR3 DNA reads TGTGCCAGCAGTTACTCGAGGAGCTCCTACGAGCAGTACTTC.

The J gene is TRBJ2-1, the V gene TRBV21-1; TRBD1 was called by the table and not checked on the DNA. TRBV21-1 is noted as a pseudogene. The CDR3 consists of 16 residues. The DNA of the CDR3 is TGTGCCAGCAGCAAAGTGCCAGGGGGCAAGTTATATGAGCAGTTCTTC. Protein product: CASSKVPGGKLYEQFF.

The chain carries TRBV28 and TRBJ1-3; D perhaps matches TRBD1 (5 bases). The ends were cut back, 3 bases at V and 4 bases at J, with 10 bases in the middle. The CDR3 is 14 residues long. Germline lookup yields CDR1 MDHEN and CDR2 SYDVKM. The CDR3: CASSFGGDGNTIYF. The CDR3 nucleotides read TGTGCCAGCAGTTTTGGGGGAGACGGAAACACCATATATTTT. Combining the CDR3 with reference TRBV28 and TRBJ1-3 gives the whole variable domain DVKVTQSSRYLVKRTGEKVFLECVQDMDHENMFWYRQDPGLGLRLIYFSYDVKMKEKGDIPEGYSVSREKKERFSLILESASTNQTSMYLCASSFGGDGNTIYFGEGSWLTVV.

Worth noting for this clone: One junction end disagrees with the germline gene, perhaps due to a read error. The chain recombines TRBV11-2 with TRBJ1-1, with no clear D. Germline CDR1 and CDR2: SGHAT and FQNNGV. This CDR3 has 12 residues. CDR3 DNA: TGTGCGAGCAATATTATGTGGGGTGAGGCTTTCTTT. Amino acids: CASNIMWGEAFF.

The V call is TRBV5-1, the J call TRBJ1-2, with D unresolved. V lost 1 base, J lost 3 bases, and 10 bases lay in between. The CDR3 spans 14 residues. Per the germline V gene, CDR1 is SGHRS and CDR2 is YFSETQ. The CDR3 nucleotides read TGCGCCAGCAGCTTGCTAACGCCTGACTATGGCTACACCTTC. It encodes CASSLLTPDYGYTF.

This clone has only a few counts. This chain connects TRBV28 to TRBJ2-5, with 13 bases that match TRBD2. The CDR3 totals 16 residues. V shed 5 bases, J shed 4 bases, and the junction held 7 bases outside the gene matches. Germline assignment: CDR1 MDHEN and CDR2 SYDVKM. CDR3 sequence reads: CASSTRTSGSRETQYF. The CDR3 nucleotides read TGTGCCAGCAGTACTCGGACTAGCGGGAGTAGAGAGACCCAGTACTTC.

The V gene is TRBV10-1, the J gene TRBJ1-1, with no clear D. Germline V gene sequence: CDR1 WNHNN, CDR2 SYGVQD (reference sequence). The CDR3 extends over 14 amino acids. Trimming took 4 bases from V and 1 from J, leaving 10 bases between them. The DNA of the CDR3 is TGCGCCAGCAGTGGAGACGGGAAGAACACTGAAGCTTTCTTT. Residues: CASSGDGKNTEAFF.

The rearrangement joins TRBV19 to TRBJ2-2; no definite D call. Between the trimmed V and J ends, which lost 0 bases and 6 bases, there was a span of 17 bases. The germline gives CDR1 LNHDA, CDR2 SQIVND (reference sequence). The CDR3 extends over 17 amino acids. CDR3 loop: CASSIDKGPLRAGELFF. The CDR3 bases are TGTGCCAGTAGTATAGATAAAGGGCCGCTCCGGGCCGGGGAGCTGTTTTTT.

This clone has at least ten counts. The rearrangement joins TRBV12-3 or TRBV12-4 to TRBJ1-1, with D possibly TRBD1 on 5 matching bases. The CDR3 has 12 amino acids. V lost 7 bases and J lost 4, with 10 bases in between. The CDR3, as DNA: TGTGCCAGCACGAGGGGCCCCACTGAAGCTTTCTTT. The encoded protein is CASTRGPTEAFF.

V usage is TRBV11-3 and J usage is TRBJ2-7; 8 bases agree with TRBD2. Germline V gives CDR1 SGHNT, CDR2 YENEEA. The V segment lost 6 bases and the J segment 4 bases; nucleotides outside the gene matches: 2. This CDR3 is built from 12 residues. CDR3: CASRAGEYEQYF. CDR3 coding DNA: TGTGCCAGCAGAGCGGGAGAATACGAGCAGTACTTC.

This chain joins TRBV7-9 and TRBJ2-3, with 10 bases lining up with TRBD1. The trim removed 5 bases at V and 3 bases at J, leaving 8 bases unmatched. CDR3 size: 16 residues. Germline V lookup: CDR1 SEHNR, CDR2 FQNEAQ (reference sequence). The DNA for the CDR3 is TGTGCCAGCAGCCCGAAGCGGGGACAGGGGACAGATACGCAGTATTTT. Translating it yields CASSPKRGQGTDTQYF.

The chain uses TRBV24-1 and TRBJ2-7; D is unclear. The germline gives CDR1 KGHDR, CDR2 SFDVKD. The ends were cut back, 5 bases at V and 4 bases at J, with 17 bases in the middle. The CDR3 has 15 residues. Written as DNA, the CDR3 is TGTGCCACCAGTGGGGTTGAATGGTGCGCTTACGAGCAGTACGTC. It translates to CATSGVEWCAYEQYV.

V usage is TRBV6-4 and J usage is TRBJ2-3; possible D gene TRBD2, 6 bases. Trimming left V 3 bases short and J 4 bases short, with 11 bases between. The V gene's germline CDR1 is MRHNA and CDR2 SNTAGT. The CDR3 is made up of 14 amino acids. The CDR3 protein is CASSETGEADTQYF. CDR3 coding DNA: TGTGCCAGCAGTGAAACGGGAGAAGCAGATACGCAGTATTTT.

The V and J genes are TRBV5-5 and TRBJ2-7, with D perhaps TRBD2 (6 bases). Germline V gene lookup returns CDR1 SGHKS and CDR2 YYEKEE (reference sequence). With 5 bases removed from V and 0 bases from J, the gap between germline ends came to 15 bases. This CDR3 is 15 amino acids long. CDR3 sequence: CASRDARGSSYEQYF. CDR3 bases: TGTGCCAGCAGAGATGCCCGGGGGAGCTCCTACGAGCAGTACTTC.

As DNA, the CDR3 is TGTGCCAGCAGAATACTCGGGGAGACCCAGTACTTC. Translating it yields CASRILGETQYF. The V and J genes are TRBV7-2 and TRBJ2-5; D is undetermined. CDR1 is SGHTA and CDR2 is FQGNSA in the germline V gene. This CDR3 comprises 12 residues. V was cut by 6 bases and J by 5 bases, with 10 bases left in between.

The chain recombines TRBV19 with TRBJ1-4, with 8 bases fitting TRBD1. Unmatched junction bases numbered 6, after V lost 4 bases and J lost 5 bases. Germline assignment: CDR1 LNHDA and CDR2 SQIVND (reference sequence). CDR3 size: 15 residues. The CDR3 DNA sequence: TGTGCCAGTAGTACCTCGACAGGGGTAAATGAAAAACTGTTTTTT. This sequence encodes CASSTSTGVNEKLFF.

The rearrangement uses TRBV18 and TRBJ1-2; D unresolved. The germline CDR1 and CDR2 sequences are KGHSH and LQKENI. This CDR3 contains 14 residues. V was shortened by 6 bases and J by 4 bases, with 15 bases between the two germline ends. CDR3 coding DNA: TGTGCCAGCTCCCTCAGTTCGCAGACCTATGGCTACACCTTC. Its protein is CASSLSSQTYGYTF. The whole variable domain, remainder taken from reference TRBV18 and TRBJ1-2, is NAGVMQNPRHLVRRRGQEARLRCSPMKGHSHVYWYRQLPEEGLKFMVYLQKENIIDESGMPKERFSAEFPKEGPSILRIQQVVRGDSAAYFCASSLSSQTYGYTFGSGTRLTVV.

This chain uses TRBV4-3 with TRBJ2-7; TRBD2 aligns across 9 bases. Germline-derived CDR1 and CDR2 are LGHNA and YSLEER. The CDR3 spans 20 residues. V lost 0 bases, J lost 3 bases, and 18 bases stayed unmatched. As DNA, the CDR3 is TGCGCCAGCAGCCAAGATTGGCAGGGGCTAGCGGGGTACGGGGTCTACGAGCAGTACTTC. Protein sequence: CASSQDWQGLAGYGVYEQYF.

The chain couples TRBV7-2 to TRBJ2-1; D call uncertain. The CDR3 consists of 15 residues. Germline loops: CDR1 SGHTA, CDR2 FQGNSA. Trimming shortened V by 1 base and J by 3 bases, and 10 bases separated the two germline ends. The CDR3 DNA follows: TGTGCCAGCAGCTTAGAAGCCCAATACTACAATGAGCAGTTCTTC. Translation: CASSLEAQYYNEQFF. Full variable domain (remainder filled in from reference TRBV7-2 and TRBJ2-1): GAGVSQSPSNKVTEKGKDVELRCDPISGHTALYWYRQSLGQGLEFLIYFQGNSAPDKSGLPSDRFSAERTGGSVSTLTIQRTQQEDSAVYLCASSLEAQYYNEQFFGPGTRLTVL.

V gene TRBV3-1 (or the pseudogene TRBV3-2) combines with J gene TRBJ2-5; D is unclear. This CDR3 region has 14 residues. The V end was cut by 0 bases, the J end by 4 bases, with 9 bases between. Germline V lookup: CDR1 LGHDT, CDR2 YNNKEL (reference sequence). The CDR3 spells CASSQDFLLETQYF. The CDR3, as DNA: TGTGCCAGCAGCCAAGATTTCCTTTTAGAGACCCAGTACTTC.

The rearrangement joins TRBV5-1 to TRBJ1-3, with D possibly being TRBD1 (5 bases). Germline lookup yields CDR1 SGHRS and CDR2 YFSETQ. The V gene lost 3 bases and the J gene lost 0 bases, with 10 bases spanning the gap. This CDR3 comprises 15 residues. The DNA of the CDR3 is TGCGCCAGCAGCTGGGACGGGAGCTCTGGAAACACCATATATTTT. Translated: CASSWDGSSGNTIYF.

V is TRBV2 and J is TRBJ2-3; unclear D gene. Germline-derived CDR1 and CDR2 are SNHLY and FYNNEI. The CDR3 has 14 residues. Trimming cost V 3 bases and J 7 bases, with 14 bases left between them. Here the CDR3 reads CASSDSTPRNTQYF. The CDR3 DNA follows: TGTGCCAGCAGTGACTCGACCCCGAGAAATACGCAGTATTTT.

This clone is a singleton in its sample. The genes are TRBV5-1 and TRBJ1-6; D not resolved. Trimming took 0 bases from V and 1 from J, leaving 5 bases between them. The CDR3 length is 15 residues. The germline V gene has CDR1 SGHRS and CDR2 YFSETQ. The CDR3 here is CASSLERSYNSPLHF. CDR3 DNA: TGCGCCAGCAGCTTGGAAAGATCCTATAATTCACCCCTCCACTTT.

This clone was recorded once. The V call is TRBV28, the J call TRBJ1-6; D is unresolved. Trimming took off 7 bases at V and 9 bases at J, with 10 bases between the two ends. Germline-derived CDR1 and CDR2 are MDHEN and SYDVKM. The CDR3 has 12 amino acids. The chain's CDR3 is CASISEGSPLHF. CDR3 coding DNA: TGTGCCAGCATATCCGAAGGTTCACCCCTCCACTTT.

The chain employs TRBV5-4 and TRBJ1-1, with 9 bases fitting TRBD1. The CDR3 loop spans 16 amino acids. J was trimmed by 1 base and V by 9 bases; bases with no gene match: 13. Germline lookup yields CDR1 SGHNT and CDR2 YYREEE (reference sequence). The CDR3 is CATYPTGGAGNTEAFF. CDR3 bases: TGTGCCACCTATCCCACAGGGGGCGCAGGGAACACTGAAGCTTTCTTT. Combining the CDR3 with reference TRBV5-4 and TRBJ1-1 gives the whole variable domain ETGVTQSPTHLIKTRGQQVTLRCSSQSGHNTVSWYQQALGQGPQFIFQYYREEENGRGNFPPRFSGLQFPNYSSELNVNALELDDSALYLCATYPTGGAGNTEAFFGQGTRLTVV.